This TCR beta chain was documented in a study of T-cell memory formation after mild COVID-19. Notes on the study in general: Clones that shrank (day 15 to 85) were balanced CD4/CD8, whereas later expanders leaned CD4+. Some clones that responded turned up in pre-infection memory, which suggests that cross-reactive memory joined in. CD8+ contracting clones occupied EMRA, while CD4+ ones occupied mainly CM and EM.

This clonotype was recorded many times. The antigen is not known. V was pared by 2 bases and J by 4 bases, with 11 bases of the junction left unmatched. The CDR3 loop spans 18 amino acids. Germline-derived CDR1 and CDR2 are SGHRS and YFSETQ. UMIs and sample barcodes were carried by the TCR alpha and TCR beta cDNA libraries that 5'RACE produced using constant-segment primers. From the 5' RACE reads, TCRdb called clonotypes with MiXCR, one entry per CDR3 protein. The data show approximately 42,000 distinct CDR3 sequences, around 6.1% seen once. V usage is TRBV5-1 and J usage is TRBJ2-6; TRBD2 aligns across 8 bases. The specimen sequenced was PBMCs or a T cell subset sorted from them (not recorded which). The source of this sequence is an adult who had mild COVID-19 (a few samples of this study predate the infection). Cell type and time point are not known. The CDR3: CASSFNPGGPRGANVLTF. Written as DNA, the CDR3 is TGCGCCAGCAGCTTTAACCCGGGGGGGCCTAGGGGGGCCAACGTCCTGACTTTC.